The clone carrying this T cell receptor beta chain was seen only once. Libraries were prepared by immunoSEQ multiplex PCR; TCRdb keeps only in-frame clonotypes and omits some of them. Of tens of thousands of clones detected, 80% to 90% appear once; the ten largest clones hold 27%. This entry is derived from a study of blood T cell repertoires in COVID-19. Whole-study context: The origin of the acute and convalescent COVID-19 samples was the United States, Italy and Spain. Nucleic acid was either cDNA or gDNA, and it came from T cells, B-cell-depleted T cells, or PBMCs.

The clonotype originates from a man aged 50 to 60 with active or convalescent COVID-19. Material: peripheral blood.

For the CDR3, the DNA is TGTGCCAGCAGCTTATCCCGGGACAGGCCGAACACTGAAGCTTTCTTT. Translating it yields CASSLSRDRPNTEAFF. The chain combines TRBV7-8 with TRBJ1-1; 8 bases match TRBD1. The CDR3 spans 16 residues. Per the germline V gene, CDR1 is SGHVS and CDR2 is FQNEAQ. Germline trimming cut 2 bases from V and 1 base from J; bases unmatched to any gene: 6.